Below, 8 T cell receptor beta chains from the same sample are listed, as sequenced in a study of T cell repertoires in cytomegalovirus infection. What these receptors recognize is not known. TCRdb re-derived calls from the reads in MiXCR, one entry per CDR3 protein. The profile shows fewer than 1,000,000 distinct CDR3 sequences, approximately 33% of them singletons. The source was cultured CD8+ T cells from PBMCs, collected from culture after CMV antigen stimulation. These receptors were collected from a human donor in good health (CMV status not recorded). Some clones in this sample may be carry-over from other donors' samples.

The chain employs TRBV4-1 and TRBJ1-1, with D possibly being TRBD1 (5 bases). Trimming removed 4 bases at V and 11 bases at J, with 11 bases between. CDR1 and CDR2 from the germline V gene are MGHRA and YSYEKL. The CDR3 has 11 amino acids. The CDR3 bases are TGCGCCAGCAGCCCAGGGAAAGGGGCTTTCTTT. Its translation: CASSPGKGAFF.

The rearrangement links TRBV19 to TRBJ1-5; no clear D gene. The germline CDR1 and CDR2 sequences are LNHDA and SQIVND (reference sequence). V was trimmed by 0 bases and J by 0 bases, leaving 15 bases between them. This CDR3 has 18 amino acids. For the CDR3, the DNA is TGTGCCAGTAGTATAGATCTTCTGAGGACTGATAGCAATCAGCCCCAGCATTTT. Amino acid sequence: CASSIDLLRTDSNQPQHF.

J is TRBJ1-2 and V is TRBV12-3 or TRBV12-4; D possibly corresponds to TRBD1 (5 bases). The CDR3 spans 13 residues. Deletions cut 7 bases from V and 5 bases from J, with 14 bases between. CDR3 nucleotides: TGTGCCAGCACCCCGACAGTGTCTTATGGCTACACCTTC. Translation gives CASTPTVSYGYTF.

This clonotype was seen only a few times. The chain has TRBV4-2 and TRBJ2-1; 12 bases match TRBD2. Trimming took 4 bases from V and 0 from J; bases not matched to a gene: 10. Germline V lookup: CDR1 LGHNA, CDR2 YNFKEQ. The length of the CDR3 is 19 residues. In DNA, the CDR3 is TGTGCCAGCAGCCTTACTAGCGGGGGGCCCGGGAGCTCCTACAATGAGCAGTTCTTC. Protein product: CASSLTSGGPGSSYNEQFF.

The J gene is TRBJ2-1, the V gene TRBV6-2 or TRBV6-3; D unresolved. Germline CDR1 reads MNHEY; CDR2 reads SVGEGT. This CDR3 has 13 amino acids. Trimming left V 1 base short and J 8 bases short, with 9 bases between. CDR3 loop: CASSYLRRDEQFF. CDR3 DNA: TGTGCCAGCAGTTACTTGAGACGGGATGAGCAGTTCTTC.

This clonotype was seen many times. The gene calls are TRBV7-4 and TRBJ2-7; no definite D call. Germline loops: CDR1 SGHVT, CDR2 SQSDAQ. V lost 8 bases to trimming and J lost 6 bases, with 5 bases between them. CDR3 length: 9 residues. Written as DNA, the CDR3 is TGTGCCAGCCAAGGCGAGCAGTACGTC. Protein product: CASQGEQYV.

A few counts support this clonotype. V and J are TRBV18 and TRBJ1-5; no definite D call. V lost 2 bases and J lost 0, with 8 bases in between. Germline V gene lookup returns CDR1 KGHSH and CDR2 LQKENI. This CDR3 contains 15 residues. CDR3 sequence: CASSPGGVSNQPQHF. DNA for the CDR3: TGTGCCAGCTCACCAGGAGGTGTTAGCAATCAGCCCCAGCATTTT.

In its sample, this clonotype was seen many times. J is TRBJ2-1 and V is TRBV7-2; 11 bases match TRBD2. The length of the CDR3 is 19 residues. Germline V lookup: CDR1 SGHTA, CDR2 FQGNSA. Trimming cost V 5 bases and J 4 bases; bases outside gene matches: 16. The CDR3 DNA follows: TGTGCCAGCAGCCCAGGACTAGCGGGTTTCGGCTTAACTTACAATGAGCAGTTCTTC. The encoded protein is CASSPGLAGFGLTYNEQFF.